Listed below are T cell receptor beta chains from one sample, sequenced in a study of patients and donors after allogeneic stem cell transplantation. A single record per CDR3 protein comes from TCRdb applying MiXCR to the RT-PCR reads. The table shows over 150,000 distinct CDR3 sequences, with 40% to 45% occurring only once. Material for sequencing was blood, either unsorted or a sorted T cell fraction (not recorded which). These TCRs come from a human donor who was either an allogeneic HSCT recipient or a stem cell or donor lymphocyte infusion donor (not recorded which). It is not recorded whose cells these are; they may come from a transplant donor. Both conserved end residues are part of each CDR3. Each record gives: CDR3 length, clone size, V gene, J gene, D gene, CDR3 protein, CDR3 DNA. The D gene is left open where the match is weak. Some rows mark clone size as missing; the rest say once, few, many or name a class of expanded clone.

len: 11; abundance: -; v_gene: TRBV12-3/TRBV12-4; j_gene: TRBJ1-5; d_gene: -; CDR3aa: CASRGRQNQHF; CDR3nt: TGTGCCAGCAGGGGACGGCAAAACCAGCATTTT
len: 19; abundance: once; v_gene: TRBV12-3/TRBV12-4; j_gene: TRBJ1-2; d_gene: -; CDR3aa: CASSPSLNPTFPPNYGYTF; CDR3nt: TGTGCCAGCAGCCCGAGTTTAAATCCAACCTTCCCTCCTAACTATGGCTACACCTTC
len: 15; abundance: -; v_gene: TRBV7-3; j_gene: TRBJ2-3; d_gene: -; CDR3aa: CASSWTTASTDTQYF; CDR3nt: TGTGCCAGCAGCTGGACGACTGCTAGCACAGATACGCAGTATTTT
len: 12; abundance: -; v_gene: TRBV12-3/TRBV12-4; j_gene: TRBJ2-7; d_gene: -; CDR3aa: CASSLYSASQYF; CDR3nt: TGTGCCAGCAGTTTATATTCGGCTTCGCAGTACTTC
len: 14; abundance: few; v_gene: TRBV4-3; j_gene: TRBJ1-1; d_gene: -; CDR3aa: CASSRDTGNTEAFF; CDR3nt: TGCGCCAGCAGCAGGGACACGGGGAACACCGAAGCTTTCTTT
len: 14; abundance: few; v_gene: TRBV7-2; j_gene: TRBJ1-1; d_gene: -; CDR3aa: CASSLRGAVAEAFF; CDR3nt: TGTGCCAGCAGCTTACGGGGAGCTGTAGCTGAAGCTTTCTTT
len: 15; abundance: few; v_gene: TRBV5-1; j_gene: TRBJ2-5; d_gene: TRBD2; CDR3aa: CASRSLGLVLETQYF; CDR3nt: TGCGCCAGCAGGAGTTTGGGACTAGTTTTAGAGACCCAGTACTTC
len: 14; abundance: -; v_gene: TRBV9; j_gene: TRBJ2-5; d_gene: TRBD2; CDR3aa: CASSLGGGPETQYF; CDR3nt: TGTGCCAGCTCCCTGGGGGGGGGTCCAGAGACCCAGTACTTC
len: 14; abundance: -; v_gene: TRBV19; j_gene: TRBJ2-1; d_gene: TRBD2; CDR3aa: CATRLTGGRNEQFF; CDR3nt: TGTGCCACCCGGCTGACGGGAGGCCGCAATGAGCAGTTCTTC
len: 14; abundance: many; v_gene: TRBV29-1; j_gene: TRBJ1-3; d_gene: TRBD1; CDR3aa: CSVWGQLTGNTIYF; CDR3nt: TGCAGCGTTTGGGGACAGCTGACTGGAAACACCATATATTTT
len: 14; abundance: -; v_gene: TRBV12-3/TRBV12-4; j_gene: TRBJ1-1; d_gene: -; CDR3aa: CASTHTGSNTEAFF; CDR3nt: TGTGCCAGCACCCATACAGGATCCAACACTGAAGCTTTCTTT
len: 16; abundance: -; v_gene: TRBV9; j_gene: TRBJ2-3; d_gene: TRBD2; CDR3aa: CASSSSGRGFPDTQYF; CDR3nt: TGTGCCAGCAGCTCTAGCGGGAGGGGTTTCCCAGATACGCAGTATTTT
len: 16; abundance: -; v_gene: TRBV7-9; j_gene: TRBJ1-2; d_gene: -; CDR3aa: CASSSGISPLAYGYTF; CDR3nt: TGTGCCAGCAGCAGCGGGATATCCCCCCTCGCGTATGGCTACACCTTC
len: 14; abundance: -; v_gene: TRBV5-1; j_gene: TRBJ2-2; d_gene: -; CDR3aa: CASSRTDNTGELFF; CDR3nt: TGCGCCAGTTCGCGAACTGACAACACCGGGGAGCTGTTTTTT
len: 18; abundance: -; v_gene: TRBV7-2; j_gene: TRBJ2-3; d_gene: -; CDR3aa: CASSLEVAGAPGTDTQYF; CDR3nt: TGTGCCAGCAGCTTAGAAGTTGCGGGGGCTCCCGGGACGGATACGCAGTATTTT
len: 14; abundance: -; v_gene: TRBV12-3/TRBV12-4; j_gene: TRBJ1-2; d_gene: TRBD1; CDR3aa: CASSSPGTGNGYTF; CDR3nt: TGTGCCAGCAGTTCCCCCGGGACAGGGAACGGCTACACCTTC
len: 16; abundance: -; v_gene: TRBV5-1; j_gene: TRBJ1-2; d_gene: TRBD1; CDR3aa: CASSFSNGGQGDGYTF; CDR3nt: TGCGCCAGCAGCTTCTCTAATGGGGGACAGGGTGATGGCTACACCTTC
len: 13; abundance: -; v_gene: TRBV29-1; j_gene: TRBJ2-2; d_gene: -; CDR3aa: CSVEVEATGELFF; CDR3nt: TGCAGCGTTGAGGTTGAGGCGACCGGGGAGCTGTTTTTT
len: 17; abundance: -; v_gene: TRBV20-1; j_gene: TRBJ2-1; d_gene: TRBD2; CDR3aa: CSARELAGGRSYNEQFF; CDR3nt: TGCAGTGCTAGAGAACTAGCGGGAGGCCGGTCCTACAATGAGCAGTTCTTC
len: 14; abundance: -; v_gene: TRBV4-2; j_gene: TRBJ1-5; d_gene: -; CDR3aa: CASSPAGAGQPQHF; CDR3nt: TGTGCCAGCAGCCCGGCGGGGGCAGGACAGCCCCAGCATTTT
len: 16; abundance: -; v_gene: TRBV4-2; j_gene: TRBJ2-1; d_gene: -; CDR3aa: CASSQDPGTSYNEQFF; CDR3nt: TGTGCCAGCAGCCAAGACCCCGGGACGAGCTACAATGAGCAGTTCTTC
len: 17; abundance: -; v_gene: TRBV5-5; j_gene: TRBJ1-5; d_gene: TRBD1; CDR3aa: CASSLVTAGGPNQPQHF; CDR3nt: TGTGCCAGCAGCTTGGTGACAGCAGGGGGCCCGAATCAGCCCCAGCATTTT
len: 12; abundance: many; v_gene: TRBV18; j_gene: TRBJ2-5; d_gene: TRBD2; CDR3aa: CASTGLAETQYF; CDR3nt: TGTGCCAGCACCGGACTAGCTGAGACCCAGTACTTC
len: 14; abundance: once; v_gene: TRBV7-9; j_gene: TRBJ2-7; d_gene: TRBD2; CDR3aa: CASNLGLEPYEQYF; CDR3nt: TGTGCCAGCAACTTAGGACTAGAACCCTACGAGCAGTACTTC
len: 14; abundance: few; v_gene: TRBV5-1; j_gene: TRBJ1-1; d_gene: TRBD1; CDR3aa: CASNLVDRGSEAFF; CDR3nt: TGCGCCAGCAACCTCGTGGACAGGGGTTCCGAAGCTTTCTTT
len: 18; abundance: few; v_gene: TRBV5-1; j_gene: TRBJ2-2; d_gene: -; CDR3aa: CASSLDVEGGWETGELFF; CDR3nt: TGCGCCAGCAGCTTGGACGTCGAGGGCGGGTGGGAAACCGGGGAGCTGTTTTTT
len: 11; abundance: -; v_gene: TRBV6-2/TRBV6-3; j_gene: TRBJ2-2; d_gene: -; CDR3aa: CASSYLLELFF; CDR3nt: TGTGCCAGCAGTTATCTTCTGGAGCTGTTTTTT
len: 12; abundance: -; v_gene: TRBV15; j_gene: TRBJ2-5; d_gene: -; CDR3aa: CATSRGQETQYF; CDR3nt: TGTGCCACCAGCAGAGGGCAAGAGACCCAGTACTTC
len: 16; abundance: -; v_gene: TRBV11-2; j_gene: TRBJ2-1; d_gene: TRBD2; CDR3aa: CASSRDEASGYNEQFF; CDR3nt: TGTGCCAGCAGCCGCGACGAGGCTAGCGGCTACAATGAGCAGTTCTTC
len: 18; abundance: -; v_gene: TRBV4-3; j_gene: TRBJ1-6; d_gene: -; CDR3aa: CASSQGLGGGANNSPLHF; CDR3nt: TGCGCCAGCAGCCAAGGCCTCGGGGGAGGGGCGAATAATTCACCCCTCCACTTT
len: 13; abundance: few; v_gene: TRBV12-3/TRBV12-4; j_gene: TRBJ1-2; d_gene: -; CDR3aa: CASSLSPRDGYTF; CDR3nt: TGTGCCAGCAGTTTGAGTCCCAGGGACGGCTACACCTTC
len: 15; abundance: -; v_gene: TRBV19; j_gene: TRBJ2-7; d_gene: TRBD2; CDR3aa: CASSFGTSGRVEQYF; CDR3nt: TGTGCCAGTAGTTTCGGGACTAGCGGGAGAGTCGAGCAGTACTTC
len: 13; abundance: -; v_gene: TRBV29-1; j_gene: TRBJ2-7; d_gene: -; CDR3aa: CSVETGGGYEQYF; CDR3nt: TGCAGCGTTGAAACGGGTGGCGGCTACGAGCAGTACTTC
len: 12; abundance: few; v_gene: TRBV20-1; j_gene: TRBJ2-1; d_gene: -; CDR3aa: CSASGTFNEQFF; CDR3nt: TGCAGTGCTTCCGGGACTTTCAATGAGCAGTTCTTC
len: 15; abundance: few; v_gene: TRBV4-3; j_gene: TRBJ1-4; d_gene: TRBD1; CDR3aa: CASSPTGGRIEKLFF; CDR3nt: TGCGCCAGCAGCCCCACAGGGGGCAGGATTGAAAAACTGTTTTTT
len: 18; abundance: few; v_gene: TRBV4-3; j_gene: TRBJ2-1; d_gene: -; CDR3aa: CASSQDWLAIQSYNEQFF; CDR3nt: TGCGCCAGCAGCCAAGATTGGCTAGCGATCCAATCCTACAATGAGCAGTTCTTC
len: 11; abundance: -; v_gene: TRBV29-1; j_gene: TRBJ1-4; d_gene: -; CDR3aa: CSVGANEKLFF; CDR3nt: TGCAGCGTTGGGGCTAATGAAAAACTGTTTTTT